This T cell receptor (beta chain) was sequenced during a study of Ad26.COV2.S vaccination and SARS-CoV-2 variants. Sample treatment: around 19 received Ad26.COV2.S at low or high dose, single or two shots; a few received placebo; per-sample allocation not given. All samples were drawn on day 63, counting from the first vaccine or placebo injection. Using immunoSEQ multiplex PCR, the repertoire was profiled, and TCRdb retains in-frame clones only, with some absent. This table has hundreds of thousands of clones, about 90% appearing once. V shed 6 bases and J shed 1 base, with 9 bases lying between them. The germline V gene has CDR1 MNHEY and CDR2 SVGAGI. The CDR3 contains 13 residues.

This clonotype was obtained from a person between 18 and 60 years old who received the Ad26.COV2.S COVID-19 vaccine or a placebo. The gene calls are TRBV6-5 and TRBJ1-1; no clear D. The material was peripheral blood, obtained in a trial of Ad26.COV2.S vaccine versus placebo. CDR3 sequence: CASRTRENTEAFF. The CDR3 DNA is TGTGCCAGCAGGACTAGGGAGAACACTGAAGCTTTCTTT.